The clone carrying this T cell receptor beta chain was seen a few times. Its antigen remains unknown. The entry originates in a study of regulatory T cells in long-lasting Graves disease. Study conclusions and caveats: Persistent Graves' patients showed a TCR diversity that was lower than that of newly diagnosed ones.

Time point: newly diagnosed GD, antithyroid drugs for less than 3 months. Extracted RNA from PBMCs served as the source of the TCR library. Into tubes containing EDTA, nine milliliters of peripheral blood were drawn. Through Arm-PCR of CDR3 regions and iRepertoire HTBI primers, TCR beta libraries were built. TCRdb recomputed calls from the multiplex PCR reads with MiXCR, one row per CDR3 protein. The sample yields around 480,000 distinct CDR3 sequences, about 16% seen once. These same data were also listed under a study on T cells in Graves' hyperthyroidism and ophthalmopathy.

This TCR came from a woman aged 35-60 years with Graves disease. Source: peripheral blood mononuclear cells (PBMCs), taken at new diagnosis, from a patient treated with antithyroid drugs.

The chain's CDR3 is CASSLKDRGGNNSPLHF. In DNA form, the CDR3 reads TGTGCCAGCAGCTTGAAGGACAGGGGTGGGAATAATTCACCCCTCCACTTT. The chain couples TRBV7-2 to TRBJ1-6, with 9 positions matching TRBD1. V shed 3 bases, J shed 5 bases, and the junction held 8 bases outside the gene matches. CDR1 is SGHTA and CDR2 is FQGNSA in the germline V gene. The CDR3 runs 17 residues.